The present T cell receptor (beta chain) was sequenced within a study of T-cell reconstitution after alpha-beta-depleted transplantation in children. General study results and limits: Some patients owed their high day-60 TCRbeta diversity to surviving recipient T cells and thymic progenitors. T-cell numbers and diversity, one year after transplant, stemmed largely from T cells that were newly produced. Alpha-beta T cells present about two months after transplant were reported to originate from several hundred expanded graft clones.

Unique molecular identifiers were incorporated when the TCRbeta library was constructed. One entry per CDR3 protein, called by TCRdb with MiXCR from the PCR reads. Of approximately 250,000 distinct CDR3 sequences listed, around 25% are singletons. The V gene lost 3 bases and the J gene lost 6 bases, with 8 bases spanning the gap. CDR1 SQVTM and CDR2 ANQGSEA come from the germline V gene. This CDR3 comprises 11 residues. Concerning this clonotype itself: What it binds is not known.

The sequence was collected from a girl aged 2-10 years with Fanconi anemia, due to receive a stem cell transplant. The V call is TRBV29-1, the J call TRBJ1-2; D is possibly TRBD1 (5 bases). The input for sequencing was PBMCs, taken before TCRalphabeta/CD19-depleted stem cell transplant. The CDR3 DNA reads as TGCAGCGTTGACAGGGCAGATGGCTACACCTTC. Encoded protein: CSVDRADGYTF.